These T cell receptor beta chains were read from a single sample in a study of T-cell memory formation after mild COVID-19. TCRdb redid the calling of the 5' RACE reads with MiXCR, one entry per CDR3 protein. The sample contains about half a million distinct CDR3 sequences, 18% of which appear only once. Material for sequencing was PBMCs or a T cell subset sorted from them (not recorded which). These receptors all come from an adult woman who had mild COVID-19 (a few samples of this study predate the infection). Cell type and time point are not known. The CDR3 runs from the conserved cysteine through the conserved F or W. The D gene is left open where the match is weak. Clone size appears in some rows only: once, few, many, or a class for an expanded clone.

.,14,TRBJ1-1,.,TRBV7-9,CASSLDRGYTEAFF,TGTGCCAGCAGCTTAGATCGGGGGTACACTGAAGCTTTCTTT
.,17,TRBJ1-4,.,TRBV12-3/TRBV12-4,CASSSWTARGINEKLFF,TGTGCCAGCAGTTCCTGGACAGCCCGGGGAATTAATGAAAAACTGTTTTTT
few,13,TRBJ2-7,TRBD2,TRBV2,CASSVNPGGQQYF,TGTGCCAGCAGTGTTAACCCGGGGGGGCAGCAGTACTTC
.,17,TRBJ1-1,.,TRBV7-9,CASSLSSSHRLNTEAFF,TGTGCCAGCAGCTTATCTTCGTCTCACCGGCTGAACACTGAAGCTTTCTTT
.,15,TRBJ1-1,.,TRBV6-5,CASSTGGGAGTEAFF,TGTGCCAGCAGCACCGGAGGGGGGGCGGGCACTGAAGCTTTCTTT
few,13,TRBJ1-3,.,TRBV7-8,CASSFSAGNTIYF,TGTGCCAGCAGCTTCTCAGCTGGAAACACCATATATTTT
.,17,TRBJ2-2,TRBD2,TRBV7-3,CASSPPGLAGGLGELFF,TGTGCCAGCAGCCCACCTGGACTAGCGGGGGGGCTCGGGGAGCTGTTTTTT
few,16,TRBJ2-1,.,TRBV9,CASSDTSTLTYNEQFF,TGTGCCAGCAGTGATACTAGCACCCTAACCTACAATGAGCAGTTCTTC
.,15,TRBJ2-2,TRBD1,TRBV12-3/TRBV12-4,CASNIYTGGTGELFF,TGTGCCAGCAACATATATACAGGGGGCACCGGGGAGCTGTTTTTT
few,15,TRBJ2-3,TRBD2,TRBV5-1,CASSFGLAVKDTQYF,TGCGCCAGCAGCTTCGGACTAGCGGTGAAAGATACGCAGTATTTT
few,19,TRBJ2-2,.,TRBV10-3,CAISESGGTFLGDTGELFF,TGTGCCATCAGTGAGTCTGGCGGGACCTTCCTCGGGGACACCGGGGAGCTGTTTTTT
.,15,TRBJ2-7,.,TRBV5-1,CASSLGSGANYEQYF,TGCGCCAGCAGCTTGGGATCAGGGGCTAACTACGAGCAGTACTTC
.,14,TRBJ2-1,TRBD2,TRBV7-3,CASSGLAGYNEQFF,TGTGCCAGCAGTGGTCTAGCGGGATACAATGAGCAGTTCTTC
many,16,TRBJ2-3,TRBD2,TRBV20-1,CSAFPGTSGHTDTQYF,TGCAGTGCTTTCCCCGGGACTAGCGGCCACACAGATACGCAGTATTTT
.,13,TRBJ1-1,.,TRBV7-9,CASSLGAAAEAFF,TGTGCCAGCAGCTTAGGGGCAGCCGCTGAAGCTTTCTTT
many,14,TRBJ1-2,TRBD1,TRBV6-5,CASSYEGQSYGYTF,TGTGCCAGCAGTTACGAGGGACAGAGCTATGGCTACACCTTC
.,14,TRBJ2-2,.,TRBV6-1,CASRDFANTGELFF,TGTGCCAGCCGGGACTTCGCGAACACCGGGGAGCTGTTTTTT
many,13,TRBJ1-1,.,TRBV4-1,CASSQDLTNKAFF,TGCGCCAGCAGCCAAGATCTGACCAACAAAGCTTTCTTT
many,13,TRBJ2-1,TRBD2,TRBV2,CASRGTNYNEQFF,TGTGCCAGCAGGGGGACTAACTACAATGAGCAGTTCTTC
few,13,TRBJ2-7,TRBD1,TRBV30,CAWSPGTAYEQYF,TGTGCCTGGAGTCCCGGGACAGCCTACGAGCAGTACTTC
few,13,TRBJ1-1,.,TRBV7-2,CASSSQRNTEAFF,TGTGCCAGCAGCTCCCAGAGGAACACTGAAGCTTTCTTT
many,14,TRBJ2-1,.,TRBV24-1,CATSDLDGDNEQFF,TGTGCCACCAGTGATTTGGATGGGGACAATGAGCAGTTCTTC